The clone carrying this TCR beta chain was detected only once. Its target is unknown. Using a J-beta primer mix together with a sample-barcoded 5' primer, a second PCR was run for about 6 to 12 cycles. One entry per CDR3 protein, called by TCRdb with MiXCR from the 5' RACE reads. The sample consists of about 1,600,000 distinct CDR3 sequences, 40% to 50% of them appearing once. The data are from a study of blood T cells in healthy people across ages. The V gene's germline CDR1 is SGHTA and CDR2 FQGNSA. The V and J ends lost 5 bases and 8 bases respectively, with 13 bases between them. The CDR3 has 13 amino acids. Points from the study as a whole: The diversity estimates, figures obtained from one million T cells, were considered underestimates. No conclusive comparison of naive versus antigen-experienced cells was possible with unsorted PBMCs.

Drawn from each donor were roughly 10 milliliters of peripheral blood. Material for sequencing was blood. The clonotype comes from a woman between 18 and 29 years old in good health. The rearrangement joins TRBV7-2 to TRBJ2-1, with D maybe TRBD2 (5 bases). Written as DNA, the CDR3 is TGTGCCAGCAGCCTTCTACCCGGGGATGAGCAGTTCTTC. It specifies CASSLLPGDEQFF.